One and the same sample provided the 23 T cell receptor beta chains below, sequenced in a study of identical twins listed by TCRdb under 2016. Preparation of the library involved 5' RACE. For sequencing, an Illumina HiSeq 2000 was employed. Using fastp trimming at Q25 and MiXCR clonotype assembly, TCRdb reanalyzed the public sequencing data and kept in-frame beta chains. CDR3 protein sequences are deduplicated, and each keeps its most common genes and DNA. This sample has approximately 600,000 distinct CDR3 sequences in its table, and less than 9% of those were observed once. The ten largest account for roughly 1.6% of the sample. These sequences were also reported in another study, on yellow fever vaccine responses in identical twins.

The sequencing input was PBMCs. Receptor source: a young woman in good health.

This chain uses TRBV5-1 with TRBJ1-2, with 7 bases that match TRBD1. J was trimmed by 5 bases and V by 4 bases; bases with no gene match: 14. This CDR3 comprises 16 residues. In germline, CDR1 is SGHRS, CDR2 YFSETQ. CDR3 sequence reads: CASSTGGQEDAYGYTF. For the CDR3, the DNA is TGCGCCAGCAGCACTGGAGGACAGGAGGACGCTTATGGCTACACCTTC.

V gene TRBV7-9 combines with J gene TRBJ2-2; TRBD1 is a possible D gene (5 bases). Trimming took off 9 bases at V and 1 base at J, with 12 bases between the two ends. The germline V gene encodes CDR1 SEHNR and CDR2 FQNEAQ (reference sequence). The CDR3 is 14 residues long. CDR3 region: CASKGSLNTGELFF. The CDR3 bases are TGTGCCAGTAAGGGGTCTTTGAACACCGGGGAGCTGTTTTTT.

This clonotype was recorded at least ten times. This rearrangement joins TRBV25-1 to TRBJ2-1; TRBD2 matches 12 bases. Trimming took 6 bases from V and 5 from J; bases not matched to a gene: 11. Germline assignment: CDR1 MGHDK and CDR2 SYGVNS. The CDR3 loop spans 17 amino acids. The CDR3 region is CASSPYLTSGGNNEQFF. For the CDR3, the DNA is TGTGCCAGCAGCCCTTACCTGACTAGCGGGGGAAACAATGAGCAGTTCTTC.

The table lists this clonotype with many counts. The chain combines TRBV20-1 with TRBJ2-5; TRBD2 matches 8 bases. This CDR3 contains 15 residues. The junction had 4 bases not matched to a gene; V was cut back by 0 bases and J by 1 base. CDR1 and CDR2 from the germline V gene are DFQATT and SNEGSKA (reference sequence). CDR3 DNA: TGCAGTGCTAGAGATTTGGCGGGGGGCCAAGAGACCCAGTACTTC. As protein: CSARDLAGGQETQYF.

In this sample, this clonotype turned up a few times. The genes are TRBV15 and TRBJ2-7; D unresolved. CDR1 and CDR2 (germline): LNHNV, YYDKDF (reference sequence). This CDR3 is 14 amino acids long. V lost 1 base and J lost 5, with 12 bases in between. CDR3 residues: CATSRVPAEHEQYV. The CDR3 region has the DNA TGTGCCACCAGCAGAGTCCCCGCCGAGCACGAGCAGTACGTC.

A few counts support this clonotype. This chain links TRBV20-1 with TRBJ2-6; a possible D gene is TRBD1 (6 bases). The length of the CDR3 is 20 residues. Trimming removed 1 base from V and 1 base from J, with 23 bases in between. The germline CDR1 and CDR2 sequences are DFQATT and SNEGSKA (reference sequence). DNA for the CDR3: TGCAGTGCTAGAGCCCGGGACATCCGGCAGGCGTGGTCTGGGGCCAACGTCCTGACTTTC. This encodes CSARARDIRQAWSGANVLTF.

This clonotype was counted between two and nine times. J is TRBJ2-1 and V is TRBV20-1; 10 nucleotides agree with TRBD2. CDR1 is DFQATT and CDR2 is SNEGSKA in the germline V gene (reference sequence). After removal of 3 bases from V and 6 bases from J, the junction contained 5 bases not matched to a gene. The CDR3 runs to 14 residues. The DNA of the CDR3 is TGCAGTGCTAGTGGCCTAGCGGGAGCCAATGAGCAGTTCTTC. Translation: CSASGLAGANEQFF.

The V and J genes are TRBV5-1 and TRBJ2-2, with 8 bases aligning to TRBD1. The CDR3 totals 17 residues. V was clipped by 0 bases and J by 6 bases; unmatched bases: 10. CDR1 SGHRS and CDR2 YFSETQ come from the germline V gene. CDR3 in amino acids: CASSLAGYRGISGELFF. CDR3 sequence (DNA): TGCGCCAGCAGCTTGGCCGGGTACAGGGGGATCTCCGGGGAGCTGTTTTTT.

This clonotype showed up just a few times. The gene calls are TRBV20-1 and TRBJ2-7; D is ambiguous. CDR1 is DFQATT, CDR2 SNEGSKA, per germline (reference sequence). The CDR3 is 13 amino acids. The CDR3: CSPTTPRTYEQYF. CDR3 DNA sequence: TGCAGCCCGACCACCCCCAGAACCTACGAGCAGTACTTC.

In its sample, this clonotype was seen a few times. This sequence joins TRBV7-9 and TRBJ2-2; 10 bases map to TRBD1. Germline V CDR1 and CDR2: SEHNR, FQNEAQ (reference sequence). The CDR3 has 17 amino acids. With V trimmed by 5 bases and J by 6 bases, 12 bases remained unmatched. CDR3 bases: TGTGCCAGCAGCCCGATCCGGACAGGGGGATCAGCCGGGGAGCTGTTTTTT. It codes for CASSPIRTGGSAGELFF.

The table lists this clonotype with a few counts. V gene TRBV28 combines with J gene TRBJ1-6, with TRBD1 matching over 9 bases. The germline CDR1 and CDR2 sequences are MDHEN and SYDVKM. CDR3 length: 16 amino acids. After removal of 6 bases from V and 7 bases from J, the junction contained 10 bases not matched to a gene. The CDR3 DNA reads TGTGCCAGCAGCTCACCCGTAGGGACAGGGAATTCACCCCTCCACTTT. Protein product: CASSSPVGTGNSPLHF.

This clonotype has only a few counts. The CDR3 region has the DNA TGTGCCACCAGTGACCTCCTGAGGGTAGGACACGAGCAGTACTTC. This translates into CATSDLLRVGHEQYF. The chain links TRBV24-1 to TRBJ2-7; maybe TRBD2 (5 bases). CDR3 length: 15 amino acids. Germline V lookup: CDR1 KGHDR, CDR2 SFDVKD. V lost 4 bases, J lost 5 bases, and 17 bases lay in between.

The chain has TRBV12-3 or TRBV12-4 and TRBJ2-7; D unclear. V was cut by 5 bases and J by 3 bases, with 8 bases left in between. This CDR3 has 12 residues. This CDR3 is CASSPNNYEQYF. The CDR3 bases are TGTGCCAGCAGTCCCAACAACTACGAGCAGTACTTC.

The chain joins TRBV29-1 to TRBJ1-4; D is unclear. Trimming left V 2 bases short and J 5 bases short, with 6 bases between. Germline CDR1 and CDR2: SQVTM and ANQGSEA. The CDR3 has 12 residues. The CDR3, as DNA: TGCAGCGTTGAACAACCGAATGAAAAACTGTTTTTT. Protein product: CSVEQPNEKLFF.

This clonotype was detected many times. V gene TRBV12-3 or TRBV12-4 combines with J gene TRBJ2-5, with D possibly being TRBD1 (6 bases). The CDR3 is 13 residues long. Trimming pared 6 bases from V and 5 bases from J, leaving 13 bases between. For the CDR3, the DNA is TGTGCCAGCAGGCCGCCAGGGGTGGAGACCCAGTACTTC. The encoded protein is CASRPPGVETQYF.

This clonotype was seen at least ten times. The chain uses TRBV6-6 and TRBJ2-1; D call uncertain. Germline CDR1 is MNHNY and CDR2 is SVGAGI (reference sequence). The CDR3 sequence is 13 residues long. V gave up 3 bases and J gave up 10 bases, with 13 bases separating them. CDR3 loop: CASSYGEFGEQFF. The CDR3, as DNA: TGTGCCAGCAGTTATGGTGAGTTTGGCGAGCAGTTCTTC.

The chain recombines TRBV7-9 with TRBJ2-1; D is possibly TRBD2 (5 bases). With 3 bases removed from V and 8 bases from J, the gap between germline ends came to 11 bases. The length of the CDR3 is 13 residues. The germline V gene has CDR1 SEHNR and CDR2 FQNEAQ (reference sequence). CDR3: CASSFEISDEQFF. The DNA for the CDR3 is TGTGCCAGCAGCTTCGAAATTAGCGATGAGCAGTTCTTC.

The sample holds many counts of this clonotype. This rearrangement joins TRBV12-3 or TRBV12-4 to TRBJ2-1, with 9 bases aligning to TRBD1. The length of the CDR3 is 12 residues. The junction had 7 bases not matched to a gene; V was cut back by 11 bases and J by 8 bases. CDR3 nucleotides: TGTGCCGGCGGACAGGGGATCCATGAGCAGTTCTTC. Its translation is CAGGQGIHEQFF.

This clonotype appeared a few times. The rearrangement uses TRBV20-1 and TRBJ2-5; 9 nucleotides line up with TRBD1. This CDR3 has 15 residues. Germline V gene data show CDR1 as DFQATT and CDR2 as SNEGSKA (reference sequence). Trimming cost V 6 bases and J 2 bases; bases outside gene matches: 10. Written as DNA, the CDR3 is TGCAGTGCCCTTGGACAGGGGAGTCCTCAAGAGACCCAGTACTTC. Encoded protein: CSALGQGSPQETQYF.

Only a few counts were recorded for this clonotype. The genes are TRBV28 and TRBJ1-2; D possibly corresponds to TRBD1 (5 bases). The CDR3 loop spans 16 amino acids. V was cut by 8 bases and J by 6 bases, with 25 bases left in between. Germline CDR1 is MDHEN and CDR2 is SYDVKM. This chain's CDR3 is CASGRDYLGSANGYTF. CDR3 DNA sequence: TGTGCCAGCGGACGGGACTACCTCGGGTCGGCAAATGGCTACACCTTC.

This clonotype came up a few times. The J gene is TRBJ2-3, the V gene TRBV12-3 or TRBV12-4; 7 nucleotides align to TRBD2. Trimming at V came to 3 bases and at J to 2 bases, leaving 5 bases not matched to a gene. This CDR3 spans 15 amino acids. The CDR3 region is CASSFGGGLTDTQYF. The CDR3 coding sequence is TGTGCCAGCAGTTTTGGGGGGGGTCTCACAGATACGCAGTATTTT.

A few counts support this clonotype. J is TRBJ2-5 and V is TRBV10-3; TRBD2 agrees at 8 bases. CDR1 and CDR2 from the germline V gene are ENHRY and SYGVKD. V trimming: 6 bases; J trimming: 2 bases; junction bases outside the gene matches: 5. CDR3 length equals 14 residues. The CDR3 loop is CAIRPAGVQETQYF. CDR3 in DNA: TGTGCCATCAGGCCAGCGGGAGTACAAGAGACCCAGTACTTC.

This clonotype was seen a handful of times. The chain couples TRBV4-1 to TRBJ1-1; D uncertain. CDR1 and CDR2 (germline): MGHRA, YSYEKL. This CDR3 comprises 14 residues. V lost 0 bases, J lost 7 bases, and 12 bases lay in between. CDR3 nucleotides: TGCGCCAGCAGCCAAGACGACGGGGTTGATGAAGCTTTCTTT. Translated: CASSQDDGVDEAFF.